Listed below are T cell receptor beta chains from one sample, sequenced in a study of blood T cells in healthy people across ages. MiXCR was run by TCRdb on the 5' RACE reads, yielding one entry per CDR3 protein. The sample holds hundreds of thousands of distinct CDR3 sequences, around half seen once. The sequencing input was blood. These TCRs come from a man older than 75 in good health. CDR3s include the opening cysteine and the closing phenylalanine or tryptophan. A D gene is named only where the DNA matches it firmly.

D | J | V | CDR3
TRBD2 | TRBJ2-3 | TRBV5-1 | CASRDGTSGRGLDTQYF
TRBD1 | TRBJ2-7 | TRBV12-3/TRBV12-4 | CASSLIQGAHHEQYF
- | TRBJ1-5 | TRBV27 | CASGFGQNQPQHF
- | TRBJ1-1 | TRBV5-1 | CASRRGDSTEAFF
- | TRBJ2-7 | TRBV6-5 | CASSNGGRSYEQYF
- | TRBJ2-5 | TRBV28 | CASSLYDFQETQYF
TRBD1 | TRBJ2-7 | TRBV27 | CASSPWTGLSFPYEQYF
- | TRBJ2-1 | TRBV2 | CASSGLGRTYNEQFF
- | TRBJ1-4 | TRBV7-9 | CASSPTTTNEKLFF
- | TRBJ1-1 | TRBV3-1 | CASSQGPSVNTEAFF
- | TRBJ2-3 | TRBV10-3 | CASSGLLGTDTQYF
- | TRBJ2-3 | TRBV7-3 | CASSFLGGAVDTQYF
- | TRBJ1-5 | TRBV15 | CATSLRSNQPQHF
TRBD1 | TRBJ1-4 | TRBV29-1 | CSVVRTGDEKLFF
- | TRBJ1-1 | TRBV12-3/TRBV12-4 | CASSFSGFEAFF
TRBD2 | TRBJ2-3 | TRBV20-1 | CSASRLAGGPGADTQYF
- | TRBJ2-1 | TRBV4-2 | CASSQDNGQVLYNEQFF
- | TRBJ2-7 | TRBV24-1 | CATSRPQKILTYEQYF
TRBD2 | TRBJ2-1 | TRBV7-3 | CASSLLGTTNNEQFF
- | TRBJ2-5 | TRBV20-1 | CSARDLGQYQETQYF
- | TRBJ1-2 | TRBV5-1 | CASSLTDGLNYGYTF
- | TRBJ2-7 | TRBV20-1 | CSARPPPTANEQYF
- | TRBJ2-3 | TRBV24-1 | CATRAAGRTDTQYF
TRBD2 | TRBJ2-7 | TRBV7-9 | CASSLAPRGNEQYF
- | - | TRBV29-1 | CSAGRVDEQYF
- | TRBJ1-6 | TRBV11-2 | CASSLEGTAVNSPLHF
- | TRBJ2-5 | TRBV29-1 | CSVARGGQETQYF
- | TRBJ1-1 | TRBV7-2 | CASSSVGRRNTEAFF
TRBD1 | TRBJ1-1 | TRBV13 | CASSLGGTVNTEAFF
- | TRBJ2-4 | TRBV18 | CASSHSGVDIQYF
TRBD2 | TRBJ2-1 | TRBV12-3/TRBV12-4 | CASSAGTRYNEQFF
- | TRBJ2-2 | TRBV6-5 | CASSPSFGELFF
TRBD2 | TRBJ2-1 | TRBV7-2 | CASSPTRLAGGDEQFF
TRBD2 | - | TRBV24-1 | CATSDTPRLAGVREQYF
- | TRBJ2-3 | TRBV15 | CATSSPRADTQYF
TRBD1 | TRBJ2-6 | TRBV6-2/TRBV6-3 | CTCSSWTGRIGANVLTF
- | TRBJ2-7 | TRBV7-6 | CASSHLGPKDEQYF
TRBD2 | TRBJ2-1 | TRBV7-9 | CASSPLAEQFF
TRBD2 | - | TRBV12-3/TRBV12-4 | CASILSEASSGMGETQYF
- | TRBJ2-7 | TRBV7-2 | CASSLAQNYEQYF
- | TRBJ1-1 | TRBV9 | CASSTRREPGTEAFF
- | TRBJ1-5 | TRBV20-1 | CSASTDRQYSNQPQHF
- | TRBJ2-5 | TRBV18 | CASSRRQRQRGEQYF
TRBD2 | TRBJ2-5 | TRBV4-2 | CASSQGTSGSKQETQYF
- | TRBJ2-4 | TRBV3-1 | CASSQVPRLLAKNIQYF
TRBD1 | TRBJ1-1 | TRBV3-1 | CASSRSGGGGAEAFF
- | TRBJ1-6 | TRBV12-3/TRBV12-4 | CASTPGEGRTPPHF